The source of this TCR beta chain is a study of blood T cells in healthy people across ages. Together with a sample-barcoded 5' primer, a J-beta primer mix was included in a second PCR lasting about 7 to 11 cycles. TCRdb re-called the 5' RACE reads through MiXCR, storing one row per CDR3 protein. The table shows approximately 960,000 distinct CDR3 sequences, with about 28% occurring only once. CDR3 size: 12 residues. In germline, CDR1 is WSHSY, CDR2 SAAADI. The V gene lost 6 bases and the J gene lost 0 bases, with 6 bases spanning the gap. The same data also contributed to another study, on T cells of mothers and their children.

The receptor's source is a woman aged 40 to 50 in good health. The chain joins TRBV10-2 to TRBJ2-7; D is unresolved. The sample consisted of blood. The CDR3 DNA reads TGCGCCAGCAGGGATATCTCCTACGAGCAGTACTTC. Translation: CASRDISYEQYF.